The next 23 T cell receptor beta chains were all read from a single sample in a study of cytomegalovirus exposure and HLA in healthy donors (dated by TCRdb to 2016 to 2017). To prepare the library, the immunoSEQ multiplex PCR assay was applied. For the multiplex PCR, a mixture combining 60 forward primers for TCR Vbeta segments and 13 reverse primers for TCR Jbeta segments was used. Drawn from immuneACCESS, this table holds only the in-frame rearrangements with V and J called that TCRdb kept. Clones are partly lost; checked studies trace under half to an unresolved V gene and leave the rest unexplained. The sample profile shows roughly 200,000 clones; around a tenth of them were found once. The top ten clonotypes cover 1% to 1.5% of the sample. The specimen sequenced was PBMCs. Receptor source: a woman under 40 in good health and CMV-seropositive.

This clone was detected a few times. The rearrangement links TRBV2 to TRBJ2-1; 12 nucleotides agree with TRBD2. This CDR3 spans 21 amino acids. Germline CDR1 and CDR2: SNHLY and FYNNEI. V shed 3 bases, J shed 0 bases, and the junction held 15 bases outside the gene matches. The CDR3 nucleotides read TGTGCCAGCAGTGAGTCCCCAACGGGACTAGCGGGCCCGAGCTCCTACAATGAGCAGTTCTTC. Its protein product is CASSESPTGLAGPSSYNEQFF. Supplemented by reference TRBV2 and TRBJ2-1, the full variable domain reads EPEVTQTPSHQVTQMGQEVILRCVPISNHLYFYWYRQILGQKVEFLVSFYNNEISEKSEIFDDQFSVERPDGSNFTLKIRSTKLEDSAMYFCASSESPTGLAGPSSYNEQFFGPGTRLTVL.

In this sample, this clone turned up a few times. The chain is built from TRBV4-1 and TRBJ1-4; D might be TRBD1 (5 bases). The V end lost 4 bases, the J end lost 4 bases, and 16 bases lay between the germline ends. Germline assignment: CDR1 MGHRA and CDR2 YSYEKL. The CDR3 is 16 amino acids. CDR3 sequence: CASSREPGLNNEKLFF. The CDR3 DNA reads as TGCGCCAGCAGCCGCGAGCCGGGACTGAATAATGAAAAACTGTTTTTT.

A few counts support this clone. J is TRBJ1-2 and V is TRBV15, with 8 bases identical to TRBD1. This CDR3 comprises 14 residues. Per germline, CDR1 LNHNV and CDR2 YYDKDF (reference sequence). Trimming removed 3 bases from V and 4 bases from J; junction bases left unmatched: 4. CDR3 loop: CATSRDGTGYGYTF. In DNA form, the CDR3 reads TGTGCCACCAGCAGGGACGGGACAGGCTATGGCTACACCTTC.

The chain joins TRBV9 to TRBJ1-2, with 7 bases matching TRBD1. This CDR3 has 17 residues. V shed 2 bases, J shed 3 bases, and the junction held 13 bases outside the gene matches. Germline-derived CDR1 and CDR2 are SGDLS and YYNGEE. CDR3 protein: CASSVIDRVRPHYGYTF. CDR3 nucleotides: TGTGCCAGCAGCGTGATCGACAGGGTGAGGCCTCACTATGGCTACACCTTC.

This clone was found a few times. The rearrangement joins TRBV7-2 to TRBJ1-1; D possibly corresponds to TRBD1 (6 bases). With 5 bases removed from V and 1 base from J, the gap between germline ends came to 8 bases. The CDR3 is 13 residues long. Germline assignment: CDR1 SGHTA and CDR2 FQGNSA. The CDR3 protein is CASSGQSNTEAFF. The CDR3 DNA reads as TGTGCCAGCAGCGGACAGTCGAACACTGAAGCTTTCTTT.

The chain employs TRBV5-6 and TRBJ2-5, with D tentatively TRBD1 (5 bases). V was pared by 0 bases and J by 1 base, with 7 bases between. CDR1 is SGHDT, CDR2 YYEEEE, per germline. CDR3 length: 14 amino acids. The CDR3 reads CASSLVGVQETQYF. The CDR3 nucleotides read TGTGCCAGCAGCTTGGTAGGGGTCCAAGAGACCCAGTACTTC. The complete variable domain, with remaining parts taken from reference TRBV5-6 and TRBJ2-5, reads DAGVTQSPTHLIKTRGQQVTLRCSPKSGHDTVSWYQQALGQGPQFIFQYYEEEERQRGNFPDRFSGHQFPNYSSELNVNALLLGDSALYLCASSLVGVQETQYFGPGTRLLVL.

This clone was found a few times. The V gene is TRBV7-9, the J gene TRBJ2-7, with 7 bases identical to TRBD2. The CDR3 has 15 amino acids. Unmatched junction bases numbered 5, after V lost 3 bases and J lost 0 bases. CDR1 SEHNR and CDR2 FQNEAQ come from the germline V gene (reference sequence). CDR3 protein: CASSFPSGGSYEQYF. CDR3 DNA: TGTGCCAGCAGCTTCCCTAGCGGAGGCTCCTACGAGCAGTACTTC.

This clone came up a few times. The J gene is TRBJ2-5, the V gene TRBV5-4; 8 nucleotides align to TRBD1. Gene TRBJ2-7 matches the end of the DNA better, so the J call may be wrong. Germline-derived CDR1 and CDR2 are SGHNT and YYREEE (reference sequence). The CDR3 spans 17 residues. The CDR3 reads CASSPLGGGTGPYEQYF. The CDR3 nucleotides are TGTGCCAGCAGCCCACTCGGGGGCGGGACAGGTCCCTACGAGCAGTACTTC.

V usage is TRBV12-5 and J usage is TRBJ1-2, with 9 bases fitting TRBD1. CDR3 length equals 15 residues. Trimming took 1 base from V and 8 from J; bases not matched to a gene: 8. Germline V gene lookup returns CDR1 LGHNT and CDR2 FRNRAP. As DNA, the CDR3 is TGTGCTAGTGGTTTGGGGCGAGGGGACAGGGAAGGCTACACCTTC. This sequence encodes CASGLGRGDREGYTF.

The chain combines TRBV27 with TRBJ2-7, with a tentative D call TRBD1 (5 bases). Germline V gene sequence: CDR1 MNHEY, CDR2 SMNVEV (reference sequence). The V and J ends lost 4 bases and 5 bases respectively, with 24 bases between them. This CDR3 contains 17 residues. The DNA for the CDR3 is TGTGCCAGCAGTTCTCGCCTCATTGGGCAGGGCCTGGACGAGCAGTACTTC. This sequence encodes CASSSRLIGQGLDEQYF.

This clone has just one count. V is TRBV5-4 and J is TRBJ2-5, with 7 bases aligning to TRBD2. The CDR3 contains 16 residues. From germline, CDR1 is SGHNT and CDR2 YYREEE (reference sequence). The ends lost 0 bases at V and 10 bases at J; junction bases unmatched: 15. The CDR3 loop is CASSLEWAGASGDQYF. Here the CDR3 DNA reads TGTGCCAGCAGCTTGGAGTGGGCGGGAGCCTCCGGGGACCAGTACTTC.

J is TRBJ2-5 and V is TRBV6-1, with TRBD2 identical over 12 bases. CDR1 MNHNS and CDR2 SASEGT come from the germline V gene. V dropped 2 bases and J dropped 6; count of bases not matched to a gene: 19. The CDR3 spans 20 residues. CDR3 region: CASSEYWARLAGGRGKTQYF. CDR3 in DNA: TGTGCCAGCAGTGAATATTGGGCGCGGCTAGCGGGAGGGAGGGGAAAGACCCAGTACTTC.

This rearrangement joins TRBV7-6 to TRBJ1-4; D is ambiguous. CDR3 length equals 14 residues. V gave up 4 bases and J gave up 4 bases, with 10 bases separating them. Germline-derived CDR1 and CDR2 are SGHVS and FNYEAQ. The CDR3 sequence: CASSSRHNNEKLFF. CDR3 DNA: TGTGCCAGCAGCTCTCGACATAATAATGAAAAACTGTTTTTT. Full variable domain (missing parts from reference TRBV7-6 and TRBJ1-4): GAGVSQSPRYKVTKRGQDVALRCDPISGHVSLYWYRQALGQGPEFLTYFNYEAQQDKSGLPNDRFSAERPEGSISTLTIQRTEQRDSAMYRCASSSRHNNEKLFFGSGTQLSVL.

The chain has TRBV9 and TRBJ2-7, with D maybe TRBD2 (5 bases). The CDR3 is 16 residues long. Germline assignment: CDR1 SGDLS and CDR2 YYNGEE. V dropped 4 bases and J dropped 2 bases, with 19 bases sitting between them. Written as DNA, the CDR3 is TGTGCCAGCAGCTTTTCAAGAGCGGCACCAACCTACGAGCAGTACTTC. Translated, it gives CASSFSRAAPTYEQYF.

This clone came up many times. The chain employs TRBV30 and TRBJ2-3, with D unresolved. V lost 1 base and J 0 bases, leaving 11 bases between the germline ends. The CDR3 length is 15 residues. The germline V gene encodes CDR1 GTSNPN and CDR2 SVGIG (reference sequence). CDR3 residues: CAWSGGPTSTDTQYF. CDR3 in DNA: TGTGCCTGGAGTGGCGGCCCTACAAGCACAGATACGCAGTATTTT.

This chain joins TRBV5-1 and TRBJ2-3; no definite D call. The CDR3 sequence is 13 residues long. V was clipped by 4 bases and J by 5 bases, with 11 bases between them. Germline lookup yields CDR1 SGHRS and CDR2 YFSETQ. This CDR3 is CASSNEVGDTQYF. The CDR3 DNA is TGCGCCAGCAGCAATGAGGTTGGAGATACGCAGTATTTT.

V and J are TRBV5-1 and TRBJ2-1; tentatively, D is TRBD2 (6 bases). The CDR3 runs to 15 residues. Germline V gives CDR1 SGHRS, CDR2 YFSETQ. Trimming took off 0 bases at V and 6 bases at J, with 13 bases between the two ends. The CDR3 here is CASSLDFWGGNEQFF. The CDR3, as DNA: TGCGCCAGCAGCTTGGATTTCTGGGGAGGCAATGAGCAGTTCTTC. Using reference TRBV5-1 and TRBJ2-1 for the parts outside the CDR3, the full variable domain is KAGVTQTPRYLIKTRGQQVTLSCSPISGHRSVSWYQQTPGQGLQFLFEYFSETQRNKGNFPGRFSGRQFSNSRSEMNVSTLELGDSALYLCASSLDFWGGNEQFFGPGTRLTVL.

As regards this clone: The junction does not match germline at one end; this may be a read error. The chain combines TRBV30 with TRBJ2-5; the D gene is possibly TRBD2 (6 bases). CDR3 size: 14 residues. Germline CDR1 is GTSNPN and CDR2 is SVGIG (reference sequence). The CDR3 is CAWRSGLIPEAQYF. CDR3 DNA sequence: TGTGCCTGGAGATCAGGACTAATTCCAGAGGCCCAGTACTTC.

The chain couples TRBV6-5 to TRBJ2-7; the match to TRBD2 covers 8 bases. Germline CDR1 and CDR2: MNHEY and SVGAGI. The CDR3 has 14 residues. With V trimmed by 8 bases and J by 4 bases, 10 bases remained unmatched. The CDR3 reads CASERWTSLYEQYF. Written as DNA, the CDR3 is TGTGCCAGCGAGCGATGGACTAGCCTGTACGAGCAGTACTTC.

A few counts support this clone. V is TRBV4-1 and J is TRBJ2-7; TRBD2 is a possible D gene (5 bases). V was trimmed by 0 bases and J by 3 bases, leaving 12 bases between them. CDR1 is MGHRA, CDR2 YSYEKL, per germline. This CDR3 comprises 15 residues. CDR3 coding DNA: TGCGCCAGCAGCCAAGATTACGAGCGGTACTACGAGCAGTACTTC. Encoded protein: CASSQDYERYYEQYF.

The chain recombines TRBV15 with TRBJ1-1, with 11 bases aligning to TRBD1. Germline CDR1 LNHNV, CDR2 YYDKDF (reference sequence). V gave up 5 bases and J gave up 5 bases; unmatched junction bases: 4. This CDR3 is 14 amino acids long. Here the CDR3 reads CATSGTGGRTEAFF. CDR3 nucleotides: TGTGCCACCAGCGGGACAGGGGGAAGGACTGAAGCTTTCTTT.

The V call is TRBV6-1, the J call TRBJ2-1, with 8 nucleotides matching TRBD1. After removal of 4 bases from V and 4 bases from J, the junction contained 6 bases not matched to a gene. This CDR3 has 15 amino acids. The germline gives CDR1 MNHNS, CDR2 SASEGT. CDR3 bases: TGTGCCAGCAGTGGAGACAGGGGAGTATACAATGAGCAGTTCTTC. Translation gives CASSGDRGVYNEQFF.

This clone was seen a few times. The chain combines TRBV29-1 with TRBJ2-3, with D perhaps matching TRBD2 (10 bases). CDR3 length equals 22 residues. Per the germline V gene, CDR1 is SQVTM and CDR2 is ANQGSEA. Trimming stripped 2 bases from V and 6 bases from J, with 39 bases between. The CDR3 loop reads CSVEFSVGGGQGLANRLDTQYF. CDR3 nucleotides: TGCAGCGTTGAATTTTCTGTCGGTGGGGGACAGGGACTAGCGAACCGGTTGGATACGCAGTATTTT.